Sequencing of this T cell receptor beta chain was carried out in a study of T cells in Graves' hyperthyroidism and ophthalmopathy. Study-wide points: Ophthalmopathy got predicted by the model a median around six months before its onset. Stable hyperthyroidism was separated from ophthalmopathy by a model based on 13 V-J features.

Amplification of TCR beta CDR3 regions used RNA as the template. The HTBI set primed first-round TCR CDR3 RT-PCR. TCRdb analysed the multiplex PCR reads with MiXCR anew, one entry per CDR3 protein. The sample shows around 600,000 distinct CDR3 sequences, 16% of them seen only once. Note on this clonotype: Its antigen is still unknown.

This CDR3 spans 16 amino acids. V gave up 6 bases and J gave up 6 bases; unmatched junction bases: 13. From germline, CDR1 is SEHNR and CDR2 FQNEAQ (reference sequence). With duration under 3 months, ophthalmopathy was active: Clinical Activity Score at least 3, NOSPECS at least 4. Lactation, pregnancy, other autoimmune disease or uncontrolled infection excluded patients. The chain carries TRBV7-9 and TRBJ2-2, with 7 positions matching TRBD2. Sequenced: blood. The source of this sequence is a woman aged 40 to 55 with Graves' ophthalmopathy. CDR3 coding DNA: TGTGCCAGCAGTCCGCTTTCGGGGGGAGTGGCCGGGGAGCTGTTTTTT. Translating gives CASSPLSGGVAGELFF.